The 4 T cell receptor beta chains in this list originate from one sample, sequenced in a study of blood T cell repertoires in COVID-19. Using immunoSEQ multiplex PCR, the repertoire was profiled, and TCRdb retains in-frame clones only, with some absent. Of some 180,000 clones listed, approximately 86% are singletons. Input material: peripheral blood. The receptors come from a woman at least 80 years old with COVID-19, enrolled during active disease.

V gene TRBV7-9 combines with J gene TRBJ2-1; 12 bases line up with TRBD2. CDR3 length equals 19 residues. The germline V gene has CDR1 SEHNR and CDR2 FQNEAQ (reference sequence). J lost 0 bases, V lost 1 base, and 7 bases had no gene match. CDR3 DNA sequence: TGTGCCAGCAGCTTAGATTGGTCTAGCGGGAGGGCCTCCTACAATGAGCAGTTCTTC. Its translation: CASSLDWSSGRASYNEQFF.

The chain has TRBV3-1 (or the pseudogene TRBV3-2) and TRBJ2-5; D ambiguous. This CDR3 region has 15 residues. Germline CDR1 is LGHDT and CDR2 is YNNKEL (reference sequence). Trimming took 1 base from V and 5 from J, leaving 14 bases between them. The CDR3 sequence: CASSQVPGREETQYF. The CDR3 DNA follows: TGTGCCAGCAGCCAAGTCCCTGGTCGAGAGGAGACCCAGTACTTC.

This clone was seen a handful of times. The rearrangement uses TRBV19 and TRBJ2-5, with D maybe TRBD1 (6 bases). V was clipped by 3 bases and J by 5 bases, with 13 bases between them. The CDR3 sequence is 14 residues long. The germline V gene encodes CDR1 LNHDA and CDR2 SQIVND (reference sequence). The CDR3 nucleotides read TGTGCCAGTAGTATCAACAGGGAGCGCGAGACCCAGTACTTC. The encoded protein is CASSINRERETQYF.

The chain joins TRBV6-5 to TRBJ1-5, with D hard to call. The CDR3 contains 15 residues. The V end was cut by 6 bases, the J end by 0 bases, with 12 bases between. The V gene's germline CDR1 is MNHEY and CDR2 SVGAGI. This CDR3 is CASRPLHHSNQPQHF. The CDR3 DNA reads as TGTGCCAGCAGGCCCTTACATCATAGCAATCAGCCCCAGCATTTT.